Listed here are 30 T cell receptor beta chains from one sample, sequenced in a study of tumor-infiltrating lymphocytes in primary liver carcinoma. For blood RNA, unsorted whole blood served as the source, and germline DNA was extracted too. Production of TCR beta cDNA used around 0.45 ug total RNA together with a constant-region primer. ARM-PCR was slightly modified, and three nested multiplex PCR rounds with it gave rise to the TCR beta libraries. Both of the initial two PCR rounds ran for around 10 cycles and employed TRBV1-TRBV30 forward primers alongside a C-beta reverse primer. From the multiplex PCR reads, TCRdb called clonotypes with MiXCR, one entry per CDR3 protein. The sample holds approximately 310,000 distinct CDR3 sequences, 60% to 80% seen once. Sequenced sample: peripheral blood. All receptors come from a man aged 35 to 55 with primary liver carcinoma and hepatitis B virus infection.

As to this clonotype: Possible read error: a much larger clone is one base away. The V call is TRBV12-3 or TRBV12-4, the J call TRBJ2-7, with D unresolved. The CDR3 runs 11 residues. CDR3 sequence: CASRRGYDQYF. Here the CDR3 DNA reads TGTGCCAGCAGGAGAGGCTACGACCAGTACTTC.

The V and J genes are TRBV24-1 and TRBJ1-2, with D possibly matching TRBD1 (6 bases). Germline CDR1 reads KGHDR; CDR2 reads SFDVKD. The CDR3 has 15 amino acids. V shed 4 bases and J shed 2 bases, with 13 bases lying between them. Written as DNA, the CDR3 is TGTGCCACCAGTGACACCCAGACAGGCAACTATGGCTACACCTTC. As protein: CATSDTQTGNYGYTF.

In its sample, this clonotype was seen a few times. This rearrangement joins TRBV24-1 to TRBJ2-6, with unresolved D. The germline gives CDR1 KGHDR, CDR2 SFDVKD. V lost 7 bases to trimming and J lost 7 bases, with 10 bases between them. This CDR3 region has 13 residues. The DNA of the CDR3 is TGTGCCACCAGCCTAGGTTCAGCCAACGTCCTGACTTTC. This codes for CATSLGSANVLTF.

The V call is TRBV4-2, the J call TRBJ2-1; perhaps TRBD2 as D (7 bases). The CDR3 spans 17 residues. Trimming took 3 bases from V and 4 from J, leaving 19 bases between them. Germline V gene data show CDR1 as LGHNA and CDR2 as YNFKEQ. Here the CDR3 reads CASSQGGSGTPYNEQFF. As DNA, the CDR3 is TGTGCCAGCAGCCAGGGGGGGTCCGGGACACCATACAATGAGCAGTTCTTC.

About this clonotype itself: A read error may explain this, as a much larger clone is one base away. The chain carries TRBV29-1 and TRBJ2-2; D ambiguous. The germline V and J ends were trimmed by 6 bases and 1 base, with 9 bases remaining between them. Per germline, CDR1 SQVTM and CDR2 ANQGSEA. This CDR3 has 13 amino acids. CDR3 region: CSVVSLNTGELFF. The CDR3 coding sequence is TGCAGCGTAGTAAGCCTGAACACCGGGGAGCTGTTTTTT.

This clonotype was found a few times. CDR3 DNA sequence: TGCGCCAGCAGCTTGGTTGTCGGCAGCGACGAGCAGTACTTC. This encodes CASSLVVGSDEQYF. The genes are TRBV5-1 and TRBJ2-7; D gene ambiguous. CDR3 size: 14 residues. Germline assignment: CDR1 SGHRS and CDR2 YFSETQ. V was shortened by 0 bases and J by 5 bases, with 12 bases between the two germline ends.

For this clonotype: It differs at one base from a far larger clone, so likely a read error. The CDR3 is CASSYDYYNEQFF. The CDR3 region has the DNA TGTGCCAGCAGTTACGACTACTACAATGAGCAGTTCTTC. This chain uses TRBV6-5 with TRBJ2-1; possible D gene TRBD2, 5 bases. CDR3 size: 13 residues. Trimming pared 2 bases from V and 3 bases from J, leaving 5 bases between. Germline lookup yields CDR1 MNHEY and CDR2 SVGAGI.

The sample holds one count of this clonotype. A single base separates this from a much larger clone, so it may be a read error. The chain carries TRBV6-1 and TRBJ2-7; TRBD1 agrees at 7 bases. The germline CDR1 and CDR2 sequences are MNHNS and SASEGT. The ends lost 4 bases at V and 3 bases at J; junction bases unmatched: 9. The CDR3 consists of 15 residues. CDR3 residues: CASSVMTGKYYEQYF. DNA of the CDR3: TGTGCCAGCAGTGTGATGACAGGGAAATACTACGAGCAGTACTTC.

Of note for this clonotype: A single base separates this from a much larger clone, so it may be a read error. The V and J genes are TRBV12-3 or TRBV12-4 and TRBJ2-2, with a possible D match to TRBD1 (5 bases). The CDR3 runs to 13 residues. The CDR3 nucleotides are TGTTCCAGCAGTTTAGTAGGGGACGGGGAGCTGTTTTTT. Protein: CSSSLVGDGELFF.

This clonotype is a singleton in its sample. The V gene is TRBV30, the J gene TRBJ1-1; the D gene is possibly TRBD1 (5 bases). The CDR3 runs to 16 residues. The V end was cut by 4 bases, the J end by 1 base, with 19 bases between. The germline gives CDR1 GTSNPN, CDR2 SVGIG (reference sequence). This chain's CDR3 is CAWTASYRWQNTEAFF. The CDR3 DNA follows: TGTGCCTGGACAGCCTCATACAGGTGGCAGAACACTGAAGCTTTCTTT. Supplemented by reference TRBV30 and TRBJ1-1, the full variable domain reads SQTIHQWPATLVQPVGSPLSLECTVEGTSNPNLYWYRQAAGRGLQLLFYSVGIGQISSEVPQNLSASRPQDRQFILSSKKLLLSDSGFYLCAWTASYRWQNTEAFFGQGTRLTVV.

The V call is TRBV7-3, the J call TRBJ1-4, with 10 bases that match TRBD1. The CDR3 loop spans 22 amino acids. V lost 5 bases, J lost 0 bases, and 21 bases stayed unmatched. Per germline, CDR1 SGHTA and CDR2 FQGTGA. The CDR3 nucleotides read TGTGCCAGCAGCCCCCCATCCGAAATCCGGGACAGGGGCCGCTCAACTAATGAAAAACTGTTTTTT. Translation: CASSPPSEIRDRGRSTNEKLFF.

This clonotype was detected only once. The gene calls are TRBV11-2 and TRBJ2-6, with 8 bases that match TRBD1. Germline values: CDR1 SGHAT, CDR2 FQNNGV. The V and J ends lost 5 bases and 0 bases, in that order; junction bases with no gene match: 18. This CDR3 has 21 amino acids. The CDR3 loop is CASSMRGDRGISPSGANVLTF. CDR3 DNA: TGTGCCAGCAGCATGAGGGGAGACAGGGGCATTTCCCCCTCTGGGGCCAACGTCCTGACTTTC.

This clonotype was seen repeatedly, ten times or more. The chain combines TRBV5-6 with TRBJ2-1; D remains ambiguous. Trimming left V 0 bases short and J 5 bases short, with 6 bases between. The germline V gene encodes CDR1 SGHDT and CDR2 YYEEEE. The CDR3 extends over 13 amino acids. CDR3 bases: TGTGCCAGCAGCTTGGTTGGGAACAATGAGCAGTTCTTC. Translation gives CASSLVGNNEQFF.

V and J are TRBV5-1 and TRBJ2-1; D call uncertain. V lost 0 bases, J lost 0 bases, and 7 bases lay in between. Per germline, CDR1 SGHRS and CDR2 YFSETQ. The CDR3 is made up of 15 amino acids. The DNA of the CDR3 is TGCGCCAGCAGCTTGGCTTCGAGCTCCTACAATGAGCAGTTCTTC. Protein: CASSLASSSYNEQFF.

As concerns this clonotype: This sequence may be a read error, since a much larger clone differs from it by one base. V gene TRBV7-9 combines with J gene TRBJ2-3; TRBD1 or TRBD2 may be the D gene (5 bases each). In germline, CDR1 is SEHNR, CDR2 FQNEAQ (reference sequence). This CDR3 comprises 17 residues. CDR3 amino acids: CASRPKIPRGFTDTRYF. As DNA, the CDR3 is TGTGCCAGCAGACCGAAAATACCTCGGGGCTTCACAGATACGCGGTATTTT.

J is TRBJ2-1 and V is TRBV6-1, with D uncertain. The CDR3 consists of 12 residues. Trimming left V 4 bases short and J 4 bases short, with 5 bases between. CDR1 MNHNS and CDR2 SASEGT come from the germline V gene. CDR3 bases: TGTGCCAGCAGTGTGGGTTACAATGAGCAGTTCTTC. Its protein product is CASSVGYNEQFF.

Regarding this clonotype: This may be a read error: a much more frequent sequence differs by one nucleotide. The limits of the CDR3 on the DNA are not certain, so only TCRdb's listed CDR3 is given. This chain joins TRBV29-1 and TRBJ1-3. CDR1 is SQVTM and CDR2 is ANQGSEA in the germline V gene. With termini counted, the CDR3 has 15 amino acids. CDR3 in amino acids: CSVGDGTHSGNTIHF.

The chain has TRBV5-1 and TRBJ2-1, with TRBD2 matching 14 bases. The CDR3 is 16 amino acids. CDR1 is SGHRS and CDR2 is YFSETQ in the germline V gene. DNA for the CDR3: TGCATCAGCAGCGCTACGACTAGCGGGAGGGGTAGTGAGCAGTTCTTC. Amino acids: CISSATTSGRGSEQFF.

This clonotype was observed many times. This rearrangement joins TRBV6-5 to TRBJ2-3; the match to TRBD2 covers 10 bases. V lost 6 bases to trimming and J lost 2 bases; unmatched junction nucleotides: 5. There are 15 residues in the CDR3. Germline V gives CDR1 MNHEY, CDR2 SVGAGI. CDR3 DNA: TGTGCCAGCAGGGCTAGCGGGAGACCCACAGATACGCAGTATTTT. Encoded protein: CASRASGRPTDTQYF.

Details on this clonotype: A much bigger clone sits one base away, suggesting this may be a read error. The V call is TRBV10-3, the J call TRBJ1-6; unclear D gene. CDR3 length: 14 residues. V was cut by 2 bases and J by 7 bases, with 9 bases left in between. In germline, CDR1 is ENHRY, CDR2 SYGVKD. The CDR3, as DNA: TGTGCCATCAGTGAGCTGGGTCCAAATTCACCCCTCCACTTT. Translating it yields CAISELGPNSPLHF.

On this clonotype: Germline and junction disagree at one end, which may indicate a read error. The chain has TRBV10-1 and TRBJ2-1; 8 bases are a match to TRBD2. Germline assignment: CDR1 WNHNN and CDR2 SYGVQD (reference sequence). The CDR3 extends over 14 amino acids. The CDR3 DNA reads as TGCGCCAGCAGTGAGTCATGGCTAGCGGGTGAGCAATTCTTC. Residues: CASSESWLAGEQFF.

This clonotype was seen only once. A junction boundary mismatches the germline segment, possibly from a read error. The V gene is TRBV5-1, the J gene TRBJ1-4; TRBD1 agrees at 8 bases. Germline-derived CDR1 and CDR2 are SGHRS and YFSETQ. The CDR3 length is 16 residues. CDR3 protein: CASSLAGGQGDEKLFF. The CDR3 DNA sequence: TGCGCCAGCAGCTTGGCCGGAGGACAGGGTGACGAAAAACTGTTTTTC.

This clonotype showed up just once. One base away lies a much larger clone, so this may be a sequencing read error. The chain employs TRBV29-1 and TRBJ2-5; 15 nucleotides agree with TRBD2. J was trimmed by 5 bases and V by 7 bases; bases with no gene match: 8. Germline values: CDR1 SQVTM, CDR2 ANQGSEA. This CDR3 region has 15 residues. In DNA form, the CDR3 reads TGCAGCGCTGTAGGACTAGCGGGAGGGCCCGAGACCCAGTACTTC. It codes for CSAVGLAGGPETQYF.

Comment on this clonotype: One junction end does not reproduce the germline sequence, and a read error may be involved. The chain joins TRBV12-3 or TRBV12-4 to TRBJ2-1; the match to TRBD2 covers 15 bases. CDR3 size: 18 residues. As DNA, the CDR3 is TGCGCCATCAGTCACGCGGGACTAGCGGGAGGCCCACGCGATGAGCAGTTCTTC. It encodes CAISHAGLAGGPRDEQFF.

Ten or more counts support this clonotype. The V and J genes are TRBV4-2 and TRBJ2-7, with TRBD1 identical over 10 bases. Germline CDR1 and CDR2: LGHNA and YNFKEQ. After removal of 1 base from V and 5 bases from J, the junction contained 5 bases not matched to a gene. This CDR3 is 15 amino acids long. The CDR3 protein is CASSQASGQGDEQYF. The CDR3 region has the DNA TGTGCCAGCAGCCAAGCTTCAGGACAGGGGGACGAGCAGTACTTC.

For this clonotype: This CDR3 is missing its conserved last phenylalanine or tryptophan, likely due to a read error. The chain joins TRBV5-1 to TRBJ2-2, with unresolved D. Trimming removed 3 bases at V and 10 bases at J, with 10 bases between. Germline V gene lookup returns CDR1 SGHRS and CDR2 YFSETQ. The length of the CDR3 is 12 residues. This CDR3 reads CASSSGWVELFI. In nucleotides, the CDR3 is TGCGCCAGCAGCTCAGGTTGGGTGGAGCTGTTTATT.

As concerns this clonotype: An end of the junction does not agree with germline; a read error may underlie this. The chain uses TRBV5-5 and TRBJ2-5; D not resolved. Germline values: CDR1 SGHKS, CDR2 YYEKEE (reference sequence). The CDR3 contains 14 residues. The CDR3 DNA sequence: TGTGCCGGCAGCTCGAAGATTAGGAGAGAGACCCAGTACTTC. Translated: CAGSSKIRRETQYF.

This clonotype has just a few counts. The chain joins TRBV28 to TRBJ2-1; D is uncertain. In germline, CDR1 is MDHEN, CDR2 SYDVKM. V dropped 9 bases and J dropped 7 bases, with 16 bases sitting between them. The CDR3 is 13 amino acids. The CDR3 sequence is CASEHLKLNEQFF. The CDR3 DNA follows: TGTGCCAGTGAGCACCTCAAATTGAATGAGCAGTTCTTC.

This clonotype was seen a few times. V and J are TRBV7-9 and TRBJ2-7; D not certain. From germline, CDR1 is SEHNR and CDR2 FQNEAQ (reference sequence). Trimming stripped 5 bases from V and 3 bases from J, with 8 bases between. This CDR3 is built from 12 residues. Written as DNA, the CDR3 is TGTGCCAGCAGCATCGGAAACTACGAGCAGTACTTC. It encodes CASSIGNYEQYF.

The table lists this clonotype with a few counts. The rearrangement uses TRBV6-2 or TRBV6-3 and TRBJ1-1; 7 nucleotides match TRBD1. There are 15 residues in the CDR3. V dropped 4 bases and J dropped 1; count of bases not matched to a gene: 6. The germline V gene encodes CDR1 MNHEY and CDR2 SVGEGT. The CDR3 bases are TGTGCCAGCAGTTTTACAGGGGCTCCGAACACTGAAGCTTTCTTT. As protein: CASSFTGAPNTEAFF.